This T cell receptor (beta chain) appears in the sequencing data of a study of technical replicates of blood from a handful of donors. The junction had 5 bases not matched to a gene; V was cut back by 3 bases and J by 0 bases. Germline CDR1 reads LNHDA; CDR2 reads SQIVND (reference sequence). This CDR3 region has 16 residues. Data came from immunoSEQ multiplex PCR; TCRdb stores just in-frame clones and leaves some out. The sample holds 95,000 to 100,000 clones; approximately 96% are singletons and the top ten take approximately 0.22%. This chain uses TRBV19 with TRBJ2-7; 10 bases line up with TRBD2. The material sequenced was T cells isolated from PBMCs. This TCR was sampled from a human donor in good health. The CDR3: CASSILASGSSYEQYF. CDR3 bases: TGTGCCAGTAGTATCCTGGCTAGCGGGAGCTCCTACGAGCAGTACTTC.